The entry that follows covers one T cell receptor (beta chain) sequence. Its antigen has not been determined. Within one base of it there is no much larger clone, and no base qualities were kept. Using the deep immunoSEQ assay, multiplex PCR amplified TCR CDR3 regions from genomic DNA. For each cell subset, the extracted genomic DNA was distributed evenly across all wells of several immunoSEQ 96-well plates, and each plate served as one replicate. For sorted subsets, roughly 200 ng genomic DNA, equal to about 30,000 T cell genomes, was loaded into each replicate PCR. The purified libraries were quantified using a Qubit 3.0 fluorometer, sized with a Bioanalyzer 2100, and then quantified again using the KAPA Library Quantification kit. Every immunoSEQ 96-well plate was sequenced on a dedicated single-read 150-cycle Illumina NextSeq 550 flow cell. Regarding the original processing steps: Because the immunoSEQ output held only junctional sequences and lacked quality scores, the filtering could not match the filtering applied to full-length reads. Sequences were annotated with PyIR, a Python wrapper for IgBLAST v1.9, using IMGT germline references to assign V/J genes and CDR3. Reads were removed for weak V/J assignments (E-value above 1e-6), missing CDR3, stop codons, out-of-frame junctions, or ambiguous translated residues. V3J clonotypes were defined as sequences sharing the same inferred V gene, J gene, and CDR3 amino acid sequence. To compute the percentage overlap between repertoires, the number of shared unique clonotypes was divided by the size of the smaller repertoire. Richness of each repertoire was evaluated using RTK rarefaction, the Chao1 estimator, and Recon v2.1 estimates of unobserved clonotypes. OLGA was used to compute generation probabilities for all TCRbeta clonotypes that the gDNA method yielded from a few donors. The clones in this table, taken by TCRdb from immuneACCESS, are in-frame only. Not every clone is retained; where verified, under half of the shortfall comes from an unresolved V gene, and the cause of the rest is unknown. V and J calls and clone size are copied from that table; D and trimming were computed from the DNA. The sample has about 2.2 million clones on record, about 94% of them singletons. The ten largest clones add up to about 1.6% of the sample.

V loses 5 bases of germline sequence and J loses 0 bases, and the interval between the two ends is 24 bases. Reading from cysteine to phenylalanine, the CDR3 counts 19 amino acids. Only the CDR3 region is kept as DNA, spanning 57 bases read in frame from base 1. The germline V gene supplies CDR1 SGHTA and CDR2 FQGNSA. The sample belongs to a study of shared clonotypes between healthy human individuals (dated by TCRdb to 2020 to 2021). Regarding the study in general: The cohort comprised a couple of women and a few men aged 18 to 49 years. For each donor, CD4 naive and CD4 memory were each given three plates, CD8 naive was given two plates, and CD8 memory was given one plate. Blood TCR repertoires of roughly five healthy adults were deeply sequenced to estimate repertoire size and the extent of clonotype sharing between individuals. To increase sequencing depth and limit assay-specific biases, TCR repertoire library preparation and sequencing were carried out by different laboratories using diverse techniques. Per donor, leukapheresis produced somewhere between about 0.94 and 9 billion PBMCs. The paper as a whole reports these results and caveats: The genetic and exposure-history diversity represented was limited by the small number of donors. Rarefaction of sorted-subset datasets indicated incomplete sequencing despite the large sequencing depth. Naive subsets generally had larger estimated clonotype richness than memory subsets did. Sharing across a few donors was observed for approximately 5% of naive CD4, over 3% of naive CD8, about 2.5% of memory CD4, and around 0.4% of memory CD8 clonotypes. Based on pairwise subsampling, the degree of clonotype sharing among donors was expected to be affected by sequencing depth. Clonotypes shared by all four sorted-subset donors showed higher generation probabilities than non-shared clonotypes. Sampling was limited to blood, and TCR repertoires in tissue likely differ from TCR repertoires in blood.

For the CD8 naive samples, CD45RO-negative cells were positively selected for CCR7, yielding a CD45RA+CCR7+ population from which TemRA cells were excluded. Donors were healthy HIV-negative adults with no recently reported acute infections or vaccinations. Every donor was a Caucasian adult living in Nashville, Tennessee, USA. Blood was obtained by leukapheresis, after which PBMCs were separated by Ficoll-Histopaque density gradient centrifugation and cryopreserved in liquid nitrogen vapor phase. Analytical flow cytometry was used to check the purity and quantity of each magnetically sorted T cell population. Each sorted fraction had its genomic DNA isolated and then quantified by UV absorbance on a Nanodrop 2000c.

The clonotype comes from a man aged 18 to 30 in good health. Some clones in this sample may be carry-over from other donors' samples. The V and J genes are TRBV7-2 and TRBJ2-3, and the D gene may be TRBD2, 6 bases matching. The specimen sequenced was naive CD8+ T cells from PBMCs. The cell subset or site label corresponds to: CD45RA+CCR7+. Read as DNA, the sequence is TGTGCCAGCAGCCTCTGGGAGCTAGCGCGAATGCCTAGCACAGATACGCAGTATTTT. Translation gives CASSLWELARMPSTDTQYF.